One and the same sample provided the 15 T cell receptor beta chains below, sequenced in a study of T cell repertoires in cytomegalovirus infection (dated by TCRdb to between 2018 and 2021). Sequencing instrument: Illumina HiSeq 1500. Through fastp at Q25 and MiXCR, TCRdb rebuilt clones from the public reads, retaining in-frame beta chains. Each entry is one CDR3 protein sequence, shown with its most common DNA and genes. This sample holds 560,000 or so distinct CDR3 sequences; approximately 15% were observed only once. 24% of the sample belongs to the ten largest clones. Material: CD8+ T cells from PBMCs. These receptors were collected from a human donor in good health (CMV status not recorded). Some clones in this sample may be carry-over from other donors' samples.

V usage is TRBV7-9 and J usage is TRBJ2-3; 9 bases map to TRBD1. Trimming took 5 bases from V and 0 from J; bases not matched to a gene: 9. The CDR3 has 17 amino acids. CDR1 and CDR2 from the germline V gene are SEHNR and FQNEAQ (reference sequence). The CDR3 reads CASSGQDRGPSTDTQYF. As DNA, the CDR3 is TGTGCCAGCAGCGGTCAGGACAGGGGACCTAGCACAGATACGCAGTATTTT.

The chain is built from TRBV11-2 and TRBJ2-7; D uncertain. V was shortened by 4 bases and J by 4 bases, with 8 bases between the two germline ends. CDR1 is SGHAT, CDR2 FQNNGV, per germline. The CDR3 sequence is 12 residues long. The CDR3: CASSSSFYEQYF. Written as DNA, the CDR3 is TGTGCCAGCAGCTCCAGTTTTTACGAGCAGTACTTC.

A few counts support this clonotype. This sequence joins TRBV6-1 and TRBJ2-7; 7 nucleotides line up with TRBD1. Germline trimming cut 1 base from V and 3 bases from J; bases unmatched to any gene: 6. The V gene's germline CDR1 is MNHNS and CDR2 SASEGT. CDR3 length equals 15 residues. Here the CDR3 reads CASSEETGENYEQYF. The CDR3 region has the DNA TGTGCCAGCAGTGAAGAAACAGGGGAAAACTACGAGCAGTACTTC.

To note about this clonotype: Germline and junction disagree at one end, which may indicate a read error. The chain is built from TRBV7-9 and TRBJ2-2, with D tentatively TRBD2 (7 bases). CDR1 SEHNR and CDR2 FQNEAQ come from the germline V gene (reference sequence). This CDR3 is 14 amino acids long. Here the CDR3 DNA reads TGTGCCAGCAGCTTAAACCAGGGGAGCGGGGATCTGTTTTTT. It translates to CASSLNQGSGDLFF.

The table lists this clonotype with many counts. The CDR3 loop reads CASSRTGAPQETQYF. CDR3 coding DNA: TGTGCCAGCAGCCGTACAGGGGCCCCTCAAGAGACCCAGTACTTC. The rearrangement links TRBV6-2 or TRBV6-3 to TRBJ2-5, with 7 bases that match TRBD1. The CDR3 has 15 residues. J was trimmed by 2 bases and V by 6 bases; bases with no gene match: 9. Germline V gene sequence: CDR1 MNHEY, CDR2 SVGEGT.

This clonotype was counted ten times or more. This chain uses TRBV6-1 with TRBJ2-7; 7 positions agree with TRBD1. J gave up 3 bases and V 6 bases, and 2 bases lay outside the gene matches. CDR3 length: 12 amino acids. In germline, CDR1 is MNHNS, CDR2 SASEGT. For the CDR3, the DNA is TGTGCCAGCAGGTGGACAGGCTACGAGCAGTACTTC. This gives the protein CASRWTGYEQYF.

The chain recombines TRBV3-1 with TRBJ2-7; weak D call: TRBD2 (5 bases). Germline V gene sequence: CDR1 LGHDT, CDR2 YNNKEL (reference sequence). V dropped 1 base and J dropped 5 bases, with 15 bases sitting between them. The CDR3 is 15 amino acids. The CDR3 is CASSQVPTTGDEQYF. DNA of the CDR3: TGTGCCAGCAGCCAAGTACCAACCACCGGGGACGAGCAGTACTTC.

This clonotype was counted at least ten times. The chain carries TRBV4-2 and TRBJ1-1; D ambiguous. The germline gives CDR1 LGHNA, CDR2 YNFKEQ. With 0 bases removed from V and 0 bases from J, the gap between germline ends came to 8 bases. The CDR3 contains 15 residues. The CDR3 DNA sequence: TGTGCCAGCAGCCAAGATGGAAGGTTGAACACTGAAGCTTTCTTT. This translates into CASSQDGRLNTEAFF.

The CDR3 DNA reads TGTGCCAGCAGTGCCGGGACAGGAGGTCTCACTGAAGCTTTCTTT. Translation gives CASSAGTGGLTEAFF. This chain joins TRBV6-7 and TRBJ1-1; TRBD1 agrees at 8 bases. TRBV6-7 is an ORF; its function is uncertain. This CDR3 has 15 residues. J was trimmed by 4 bases and V by 5 bases; bases with no gene match: 9.

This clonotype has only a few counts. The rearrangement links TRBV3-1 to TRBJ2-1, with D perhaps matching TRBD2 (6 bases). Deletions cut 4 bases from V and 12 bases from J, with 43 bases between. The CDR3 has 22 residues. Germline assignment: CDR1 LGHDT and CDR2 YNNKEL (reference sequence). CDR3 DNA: TGTGCCAGCAGCCGACGGGAGATAGCGGTTGGACCCTACAATGAGCATAGTAAGGGGCAGTTCTTC. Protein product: CASSRREIAVGPYNEHSKGQFF.

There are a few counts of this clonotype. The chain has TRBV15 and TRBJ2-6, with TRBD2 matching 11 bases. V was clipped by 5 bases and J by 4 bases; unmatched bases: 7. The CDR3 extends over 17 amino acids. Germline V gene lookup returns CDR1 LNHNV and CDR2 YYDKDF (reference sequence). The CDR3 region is CATSWGLAEGGANVLTF. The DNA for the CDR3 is TGTGCCACCAGCTGGGGACTAGCGGAGGGAGGGGCCAACGTCCTGACTTTC.

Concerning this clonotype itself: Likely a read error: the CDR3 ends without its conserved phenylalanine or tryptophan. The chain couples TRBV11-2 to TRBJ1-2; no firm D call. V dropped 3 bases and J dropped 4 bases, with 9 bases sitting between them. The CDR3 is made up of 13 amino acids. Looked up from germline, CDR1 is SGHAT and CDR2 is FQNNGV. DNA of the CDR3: TGTGCCAGCAGCTTGGGCCAGCTCTATGGCTACACCTTA. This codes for CASSLGQLYGYTL.

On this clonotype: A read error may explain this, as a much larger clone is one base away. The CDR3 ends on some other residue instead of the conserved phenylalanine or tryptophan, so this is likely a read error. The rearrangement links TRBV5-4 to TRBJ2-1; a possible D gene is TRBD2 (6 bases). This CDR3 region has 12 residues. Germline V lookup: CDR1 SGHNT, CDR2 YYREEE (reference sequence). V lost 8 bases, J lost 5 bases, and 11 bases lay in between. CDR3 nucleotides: TGTGCCAGTCGTTGGAGGGACAATGAGCAGTTCTTA. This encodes CASRWRDNEQFL.

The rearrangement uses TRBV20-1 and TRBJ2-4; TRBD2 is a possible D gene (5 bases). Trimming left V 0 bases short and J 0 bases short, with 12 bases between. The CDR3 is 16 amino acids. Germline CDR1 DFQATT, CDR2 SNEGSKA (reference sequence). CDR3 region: CSARDRKAVAKNIQYF. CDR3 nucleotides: TGCAGTGCTAGAGATAGGAAAGCGGTAGCCAAAAACATTCAGTACTTC.

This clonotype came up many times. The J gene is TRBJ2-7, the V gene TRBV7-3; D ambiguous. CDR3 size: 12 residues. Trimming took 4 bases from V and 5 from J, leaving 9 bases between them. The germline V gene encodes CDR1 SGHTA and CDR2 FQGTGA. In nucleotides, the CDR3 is TGTGCCAGCAGCTCCTCGGACCACGAGCAGTACTTC. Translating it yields CASSSSDHEQYF.